Listed below are T cell receptor beta chains from one sample, sequenced in a study of blood T cell repertoires in COVID-19. Profiling relied on immunoSEQ multiplex PCR, and the TCRdb table lists in-frame clones only, not all of them. The table has approximately 300,000 clones, less than 85% seen once. The material sequenced was PBMCs or T cells enriched from blood (not recorded which). These receptors were taken from a woman in her thirties who had been exposed to COVID-19. CDR3s include the opening cysteine and the closing phenylalanine or tryptophan. The D gene is left open where the match is weak. Size values are once, few and many counts, or a class for expanded clones, and some rows have none.

- TRBJ1-5 15 TRBV7-9 TRBD1 CASSLEGARNQPQHF TGTGCCAGCAGCTTAGAGGGGGCACGCAATCAGCCCCAGCATTTT
- TRBJ2-5 17 TRBV7-2 TRBD1 CASSLEYPGQGGETQYF TGTGCCAGCAGCTTAGAGTACCCGGGACAGGGGGGGGAGACCCAGTACTTC
- TRBJ1-1 15 TRBV19 - CASSDPPGRNTEAFF TGTGCCAGTAGCGATCCGCCGGGGAGGAACACTGAAGCTTTCTTT
- TRBJ1-4 14 TRBV15 - CATSRDASNEKLFF TGTGCCACCAGCAGAGACGCCAGTAATGAAAAACTGTTTTTT
once TRBJ1-2 14 TRBV28 TRBD1 CASRDRGEGYGYTF TGTGCCAGCCGGGACAGGGGGGAAGGCTATGGCTACACCTTC
- TRBJ2-2 18 TRBV24-1 TRBD1 CATSDLQHRGSNTGELFF TGTGCCACCAGTGATTTGCAGCACAGGGGGAGCAACACCGGGGAGCTGTTTTTT
few TRBJ1-2 12 TRBV5-1 - CASSLGSYGYTF TGCGCCAGCAGCTTGGGTAGTTATGGCTACACCTTC
- TRBJ1-5 13 TRBV4-1 - CASSQLRGQPQHF TGCGCCAGCAGCCAATTACGGGGTCAGCCCCAGCATTTT
- TRBJ2-2 16 TRBV7-2 TRBD2 CASSLYGGADTGELFF TGTGCCAGCAGCTTATACGGGGGGGCCGACACCGGGGAGCTGTTTTTT
- TRBJ2-7 13 TRBV23-1 - CASSQSEGVEQYF TGCGCCAGCAGTCAATCTGAGGGAGTCGAGCAGTACTTC
- TRBJ2-5 18 TRBV5-1 TRBD2 CASSLGILAGGPRETQYF TGCGCCAGCAGCTTGGGGATTTTAGCGGGAGGGCCGAGGGAGACCCAGTACTTC
- TRBJ2-7 18 TRBV28 TRBD2 CASSFSPTGGGARNEQYF TGTGCCAGCAGTTTTTCCCCAACGGGAGGGGGTGCGCGTAACGAGCAGTACTTC
- TRBJ1-3 13 TRBV7-9 - CASSPNSGNTIYF TGTGCCAGCAGCCCCAACTCTGGAAACACCATATATTTT
- TRBJ2-7 14 TRBV2 - CASSEGGPLYEQYF TGTGCCAGCAGTGAAGGGGGCCCTCTCTACGAGCAGTACTTC
- TRBJ1-2 15 TRBV9 - CASSGSLREVRGYTF TGTGCCAGCAGCGGATCTCTCCGGGAGGTGAGGGGCTACACCTTC
few TRBJ1-1 15 TRBV6-2/TRBV6-3 - CASSPSGRNKIEAFF TGTGCCAGCAGTCCCTCGGGGAGGAATAAAATTGAAGCTTTCTTT
- TRBJ2-3 19 TRBV4-1 - CASSQVARLVGSSGDTQYF TGCGCCAGCAGCCAAGTGGCCCGGTTAGTCGGGAGTTCGGGAGATACGCAGTATTTT
- TRBJ1-3 17 TRBV10-2 - CASSLTVGPFSGNTIYF TGCGCCAGCAGTCTCACAGTAGGCCCCTTCTCTGGAAACACCATATATTTT
- TRBJ1-5 14 TRBV11-2 - CASSGRASNQPQHF TGTGCCAGCAGCGGGAGGGCTAGCAATCAGCCCCAGCATTTT
- TRBJ1-2 14 TRBV28 TRBD1 CASSQPDRDYGYTF TGTGCCAGCAGCCAACCGGACAGGGACTATGGCTACACCTTC
few TRBJ2-1 15 TRBV24-1 - CATSGADSSYNEQFF TGTGCCACCAGTGGGGCAGACAGTTCCTACAATGAGCAGTTCTTC
- TRBJ1-1 15 TRBV7-9 - CASSSITQGIAEAFF TGTGCCAGCAGCTCAATAACCCAGGGTATCGCTGAAGCTTTCTTT
- TRBJ1-2 17 TRBV5-1 - CASSLEGTGPYDHGYTF TGCGCCAGCAGCTTGGAAGGTACAGGTCCTTACGATCATGGCTACACCTTC
- TRBJ1-2 12 TRBV30 TRBD1 CAWSAQGGGYTF TGTGCCTGGAGTGCACAGGGGGGTGGCTACACCTTC
- TRBJ2-7 16 TRBV15 TRBD1 CATSITSDRRSYEQYF TGTGCCACCAGCATCACCTCGGACAGGCGTTCCTACGAGCAGTACTTC
- TRBJ1-1 13 TRBV29-1 - CSVEQALNTEAFF TGCAGCGTTGAACAAGCATTGAACACTGAAGCTTTCTTT
once TRBJ1-2 14 TRBV27 TRBD1 CASSFSGQGDGYTF TGTGCCAGCAGTTTTTCGGGACAGGGGGATGGCTACACCTTC
- TRBJ1-2 15 TRBV4-1 - CASSRMPATWDGYTF TGCGCCAGCAGCCGGATGCCTGCGACATGGGATGGCTACACCTTC
- TRBJ2-3 11 TRBV7-2 - CASSLKDTQYF TGTGCCAGCAGCCTAAAGGATACGCAGTATTTT
- TRBJ2-2 16 TRBV28 - CASSSWGGGNTGELFF TGTGCCAGCTCCTCCTGGGGCGGTGGGAACACCGGGGAGCTGTTTTTT
- TRBJ1-1 13 TRBV2 TRBD1 CATTGEANTEAFF TGTGCCACCACAGGGGAGGCGAACACTGAAGCTTTCTTT
- TRBJ2-7 15 TRBV11-2 TRBD2 CASSLNPLAGYEQYF TGTGCCAGCAGCCTTAACCCACTAGCGGGATATGAGCAGTACTTC
- TRBJ2-1 20 TRBV3-1/TRBV3-2 TRBD1 CASSRRDRGRGAPLGDEQFF TGTGCCAGCAGCCGCCGGGACAGGGGGCGCGGCGCACCACTCGGCGATGAGCAGTTCTTC
- TRBJ2-3 14 TRBV19 - CASSINRGTDTQYF TGTGCCAGTAGTATTAATCGGGGAACAGATACGCAGTATTTT
- TRBJ2-3 15 TRBV4-3 TRBD1 CASSQGTGSTDTQYF TGCGCCAGCAGCCAAGGGACAGGGAGCACAGATACGCAGTATTTT
- TRBJ2-2 15 TRBV5-1 - CASSLASPGTGELFF TGCGCCAGCAGCTTGGCCTCTCCGGGCACCGGGGAGCTGTTTTTT
- TRBJ1-6 13 TRBV5-4 TRBD1 CASKPGQDSPLHF TGTGCCAGCAAACCTGGACAGGATTCACCCCTCCACTTT
- TRBJ2-5 15 TRBV28 TRBD2 CASSFPSGVRETQYF TGTGCCAGCAGTTTCCCTAGCGGGGTCCGAGAGACCCAGTACTTC
- TRBJ2-1 13 TRBV29-1 - CSDRLASYNEQFF TGCAGCGATCGCCTAGCCTCCTACAATGAGCAGTTCTTC
- TRBJ1-3 15 TRBV4-1 - CASSFRQSSGNTIYF TGCGCCAGCAGTTTTCGACAGAGCTCTGGAAACACCATATATTTT
once TRBJ2-7 13 TRBV6-5 - CASSVDFYYEQYF TGTGCCAGCAGCGTCGACTTTTACTACGAGCAGTACTTC
- TRBJ2-3 14 TRBV19 TRBD2 CASQAGGNTDTQYF TGTGCCAGTCAAGCGGGGGGGAACACAGATACGCAGTATTTT
- TRBJ1-6 14 TRBV6-1 TRBD1 CASSEDRLNSPLHF TGTGCCAGCAGTGAGGACAGGCTTAATTCACCCCTCCACTTT
- TRBJ2-3 16 TRBV5-4 TRBD2 CASSGRTSGSTDTQYF TGTGCCAGCAGCGGGCGGACTAGCGGGTCCACAGATACGCAGTATTTT
- TRBJ2-1 15 TRBV19 - CASSSLYFSYNEQFF TGTGCCAGTAGTTCACTCTATTTCTCCTACAATGAGCAGTTCTTC
once TRBJ2-7 15 TRBV6-5 TRBD1 CASSYSGQGPYEQYF TGTGCCAGCAGTTACTCGGGACAGGGCCCCTACGAGCAGTACTTC
few TRBJ1-3 15 TRBV10-2 - CASSEGSGSGNTIYF TGCGCCAGCAGTGAGGGGTCAGGCTCTGGAAACACCATATATTTT
once TRBJ2-7 16 TRBV21-1 - CASSKVLGEASYEQYF TGTGCCAGCAGCAAAGTCTTAGGGGAGGCCTCCTACGAGCAGTACTTC
- TRBJ2-7 13 TRBV28 - CASSLRQTYEQYF TGTGCCAGCAGTTTACGACAGACCTACGAGCAGTACTTC
- TRBJ2-5 17 TRBV12-2 - CASRSGGSGSGKETQYF TGTGCAAGTCGCTCAGGGGGTAGCGGGAGCGGGAAAGAGACCCAGTACTTC
- TRBJ1-4 13 TRBV30 - CAWSGQGAVKLFF TGTGCCTGGAGTGGGCAGGGCGCTGTAAAACTGTTTTTT
- TRBJ2-1 14 TRBV6-5 TRBD2 CASSRTSGLNEQFF TGTGCCAGCAGTCGGACTAGCGGACTCAATGAGCAGTTCTTC
once TRBJ2-4 13 TRBV3-1/TRBV3-2 - CASSQGGRNIQYF TGTGCCAGCAGCCAAGGGGGGAGGAACATTCAGTACTTC
- TRBJ2-7 15 TRBV4-2 - CASSQEGLQAYEQYF TGTGCCAGCAGCCAAGAGGGACTTCAGGCCTACGAGCAGTACTTC
few TRBJ2-1 15 TRBV9 TRBD2 CASSAGLAGWNEQFF TGTGCCAGCAGCGCGGGACTAGCGGGCTGGAATGAGCAGTTCTTC
- TRBJ1-1 12 TRBV28 - CASSLDQGKAFF TGTGCCAGCAGTTTAGATCAGGGCAAAGCTTTCTTT
- TRBJ1-1 14 TRBV15 - CATSRGTGNTEAFF TGTGCCACCAGCAGGGGTACAGGGAACACTGAAGCTTTCTTT
- TRBJ1-4 15 TRBV19 - CASSMMATTNEKLFF TGTGCCAGTAGTATGATGGCCACAACTAATGAAAAACTGTTTTTT
once TRBJ2-7 10 TRBV6-5 - CARGGYEQYF TGTGCCAGGGGAGGTTACGAGCAGTACTTC